The rows below give T cell receptor beta chains drawn from one sample of a study of beta chain features in type 1 diabetes. Assay: immunoSEQ multiplex PCR; the TCRdb copy retains only in-frame clones and omits some. The data show some 150,000 clones, 6.9% seen once. Sequenced material: central memory CD4+ T cells from blood. The receptors shown here come from a woman aged 25 to 45 in good health. Both conserved end residues are part of each CDR3. The order of the fields is clone size, V gene, J gene, D gene, CDR3 protein, CDR3 DNA. D genes are given only for firm matches. Not all rows give a size; the values are once, few, many and, for expanded clones, a class.

abundance: few; v_gene: TRBV7-2; j_gene: TRBJ1-5; d_gene: TRBD1; CDR3aa: CASSPGTGYQPQHF; CDR3nt: TGTGCCAGCAGCCCCGGGACAGGATATCAGCCCCAGCATTTT
abundance: few; v_gene: TRBV7-2; j_gene: TRBJ2-1; d_gene: TRBD1; CDR3aa: CASSSQGASYNEQFF; CDR3nt: TGTGCCAGCAGCTCCCAGGGGGCGTCTTACAATGAGCAGTTCTTC
abundance: -; v_gene: TRBV6-5; j_gene: TRBJ2-7; d_gene: TRBD1; CDR3aa: CASSYQGQSYEQYF; CDR3nt: TGTGCCAGCAGTTACCAGGGACAGTCCTACGAGCAGTACTTC
abundance: few; v_gene: TRBV9; j_gene: TRBJ2-3; d_gene: -; CDR3aa: CASTFGSYADTQYF; CDR3nt: TGTGCCAGCACCTTCGGGAGTTACGCAGATACGCAGTATTTT
abundance: few; v_gene: TRBV11-2; j_gene: TRBJ1-2; d_gene: -; CDR3aa: CASSGQNYGYTF; CDR3nt: TGTGCCAGCAGCGGACAGAACTATGGCTACACCTTC
abundance: -; v_gene: TRBV28; j_gene: TRBJ1-2; d_gene: TRBD1; CDR3aa: CASSSILDTGVGYGYTF; CDR3nt: TGTGCCAGCAGTTCAATCCTGGATACAGGGGTTGGCTATGGCTACACCTTC
abundance: -; v_gene: TRBV4-3; j_gene: TRBJ2-7; d_gene: TRBD1; CDR3aa: CASSRGTGAYSYEQYF; CDR3nt: TGCGCCAGCAGCCGGGGGACAGGCGCATATTCCTACGAGCAGTACTTC
abundance: many; v_gene: TRBV4-3; j_gene: TRBJ2-1; d_gene: -; CDR3aa: CASSQGLVANNEQFF; CDR3nt: TGCGCCAGCAGCCAAGGACTAGTCGCCAACAATGAGCAGTTCTTC
abundance: -; v_gene: TRBV4-1; j_gene: TRBJ2-4; d_gene: -; CDR3aa: CASSQTGSTKNIQYF; CDR3nt: TGCGCCAGCAGCCAAACAGGGTCAACCAAAAACATTCAGTACTTC
abundance: few; v_gene: TRBV5-4; j_gene: TRBJ1-1; d_gene: -; CDR3aa: CASSSPNQVLDTEAFF; CDR3nt: TGTGCCAGCAGCTCCCCAAACCAGGTTTTGGACACTGAAGCTTTCTTT
abundance: many; v_gene: TRBV7-2; j_gene: TRBJ2-7; d_gene: -; CDR3aa: CASSFSSSAEQYF; CDR3nt: TGTGCCAGCAGCTTCTCTTCTAGTGCCGAGCAGTACTTC
abundance: few; v_gene: TRBV15; j_gene: TRBJ1-5; d_gene: -; CDR3aa: CATSILGGNSNQPQHF; CDR3nt: TGTGCCACCAGCATACTTGGAGGAAATAGCAATCAGCCCCAGCATTTT
abundance: few; v_gene: TRBV12-5; j_gene: TRBJ2-1; d_gene: TRBD1; CDR3aa: CASGPGQGRNEQFF; CDR3nt: TGTGCTTCCGGACCGGGACAGGGCAGGAATGAGCAGTTCTTC
abundance: few; v_gene: TRBV5-1; j_gene: TRBJ1-1; d_gene: -; CDR3aa: CASSLGFQGTEAFF; CDR3nt: TGCGCCAGCAGCTTGGGTTTCCAGGGGACTGAAGCTTTCTTT
abundance: -; v_gene: TRBV2; j_gene: TRBJ2-3; d_gene: TRBD2; CDR3aa: CASSEARLAGGPTDTQYF; CDR3nt: TGTGCCAGCAGTGAAGCTCGACTAGCGGGAGGGCCCACAGATACGCAGTATTTT
abundance: -; v_gene: TRBV30; j_gene: TRBJ2-1; d_gene: TRBD2; CDR3aa: CACRGRTSGRASSNEQFF; CDR3nt: TGTGCCTGCAGGGGCCGGACTAGCGGGAGGGCCTCGAGCAATGAGCAGTTCTTC
abundance: few; v_gene: TRBV9; j_gene: TRBJ2-1; d_gene: TRBD2; CDR3aa: CASSVAISGSSYNEQFF; CDR3nt: TGTGCCAGCAGCGTAGCTATTAGCGGGAGCTCCTACAATGAGCAGTTCTTC
abundance: few; v_gene: TRBV4-3; j_gene: TRBJ2-7; d_gene: -; CDR3aa: CASSTQQGYEQYF; CDR3nt: TGCGCCAGCAGCACGCAGCAGGGGTACGAGCAGTACTTC
abundance: -; v_gene: TRBV7-3; j_gene: TRBJ2-5; d_gene: TRBD2; CDR3aa: CASTHGLAGSGRETQYF; CDR3nt: TGTGCCAGCACCCACGGGCTAGCGGGGTCGGGTAGAGAGACCCAGTACTTC
abundance: -; v_gene: TRBV28; j_gene: TRBJ2-5; d_gene: -; CDR3aa: CASSLRGGTQYF; CDR3nt: TGTGCCAGCAGTTTAAGGGGAGGGACCCAGTACTTC
abundance: many; v_gene: TRBV7-9; j_gene: TRBJ2-1; d_gene: -; CDR3aa: CASGRDVGNEQFF; CDR3nt: TGTGCCAGCGGGCGGGACGTGGGGAATGAGCAGTTCTTC
abundance: few; v_gene: TRBV28; j_gene: TRBJ2-7; d_gene: -; CDR3aa: CASSLFAGGGYEQYF; CDR3nt: TGTGCCAGCAGTTTATTCGCAGGGGGAGGTTACGAGCAGTACTTC
abundance: -; v_gene: TRBV11-1; j_gene: TRBJ2-6; d_gene: -; CDR3aa: CASSLDLGATASGANVLTF; CDR3nt: TGTGCCAGCAGCTTAGATTTGGGGGCCACCGCGTCTGGGGCCAACGTCCTGACTTTC
abundance: many; v_gene: TRBV4-3; j_gene: TRBJ1-1; d_gene: -; CDR3aa: CASSQEGRVEAFF; CDR3nt: TGCGCCAGCAGCCAAGAAGGGCGGGTTGAAGCTTTCTTT
abundance: few; v_gene: TRBV4-1; j_gene: TRBJ1-2; d_gene: -; CDR3aa: CASSQVDRFYGYTF; CDR3nt: TGCGCCAGCAGCCAAGTTGACAGGTTCTATGGCTACACCTTC
abundance: -; v_gene: TRBV7-2; j_gene: TRBJ1-1; d_gene: -; CDR3aa: CASSLGAGSMNTEAFF; CDR3nt: TGTGCCAGCAGCTTAGGGGCAGGCAGCATGAACACTGAAGCTTTCTTT
abundance: -; v_gene: TRBV11-1; j_gene: TRBJ2-7; d_gene: -; CDR3aa: CASSPRAARGEQYF; CDR3nt: TGTGCCAGCAGCCCTCGAGCGGCGCGAGGCGAGCAGTACTTC
abundance: many; v_gene: TRBV29-1; j_gene: TRBJ1-2; d_gene: -; CDR3aa: CSVLGGSNGYTF; CDR3nt: TGCAGCGTTCTTGGCGGATCTAATGGCTACACCTTC
abundance: few; v_gene: TRBV4-3; j_gene: TRBJ2-1; d_gene: TRBD2; CDR3aa: CASSQDPAGDGYNEQFF; CDR3nt: TGCGCCAGCAGCCAAGATCCTGCGGGAGACGGCTACAATGAGCAGTTCTTC
abundance: -; v_gene: TRBV11-1; j_gene: TRBJ1-5; d_gene: TRBD1; CDR3aa: CASSIDRDQPQHF; CDR3nt: TGTGCCAGCAGCATAGACAGGGACCAGCCCCAGCATTTT
abundance: few; v_gene: TRBV13; j_gene: TRBJ2-2; d_gene: TRBD1; CDR3aa: CASSLQGASNTGELFF; CDR3nt: TGTGCCAGCAGCCTCCAGGGGGCATCGAACACCGGGGAGCTGTTTTTT
abundance: many; v_gene: TRBV7-9; j_gene: TRBJ2-1; d_gene: -; CDR3aa: CASSSLKGLMNNEQFF; CDR3nt: TGTGCCAGCAGCTCCCTTAAAGGACTGATGAACAATGAGCAGTTCTTC
abundance: -; v_gene: TRBV5-4; j_gene: TRBJ2-1; d_gene: TRBD1; CDR3aa: CASSLDRGSHNEQFF; CDR3nt: TGTGCCAGCAGCTTGGACAGGGGATCCCACAATGAGCAGTTCTTC
abundance: -; v_gene: TRBV25-1; j_gene: TRBJ2-7; d_gene: -; CDR3aa: CASRQRDSYEQYF; CDR3nt: TGTGCCAGCAGACAACGGGACTCCTACGAGCAGTACTTC
abundance: many; v_gene: TRBV7-2; j_gene: TRBJ2-7; d_gene: -; CDR3aa: CASSLGLVQGEQYF; CDR3nt: TGTGCCAGCAGCTTAGGACTAGTTCAGGGCGAGCAGTACTTC
abundance: -; v_gene: TRBV5-1; j_gene: TRBJ1-1; d_gene: -; CDR3aa: CASSLGYGGQGLNTEAFF; CDR3nt: TGCGCCAGCAGCTTGGGGTACGGGGGGCAGGGACTAAACACTGAAGCTTTCTTT
abundance: few; v_gene: TRBV7-2; j_gene: TRBJ2-1; d_gene: TRBD2; CDR3aa: CASSLALAARYNEQFF; CDR3nt: TGTGCCAGCAGCTTAGCGCTAGCGGCTCGTTACAATGAGCAGTTCTTC
abundance: many; v_gene: TRBV29-1; j_gene: TRBJ2-3; d_gene: -; CDR3aa: CIGGSTDTQYF; CDR3nt: TGCATCGGGGGTTCCACAGATACGCAGTATTTT
abundance: few; v_gene: TRBV18; j_gene: TRBJ2-2; d_gene: TRBD1; CDR3aa: CASSPRGRVRTGELFF; CDR3nt: TGTGCCAGCTCACCAAGGGGGCGAGTCCGCACCGGGGAGCTGTTTTTT
abundance: -; v_gene: TRBV28; j_gene: TRBJ1-2; d_gene: -; CDR3aa: CASLNRDDYGYTF; CDR3nt: TGTGCCAGCCTCAACAGGGATGACTATGGCTACACCTTC
abundance: -; v_gene: TRBV19; j_gene: TRBJ2-3; d_gene: -; CDR3aa: CASSPTWAAGGDTQYF; CDR3nt: TGTGCCAGTAGCCCGACCTGGGCGGCCGGGGGAGATACGCAGTATTTT
abundance: -; v_gene: TRBV19; j_gene: TRBJ2-3; d_gene: TRBD2; CDR3aa: CASSEIRTSGTDTQYF; CDR3nt: TGTGCCAGTAGTGAAATCCGGACTAGCGGCACAGATACGCAGTATTTT
abundance: -; v_gene: TRBV11-2; j_gene: TRBJ2-4; d_gene: TRBD2; CDR3aa: CASSPGVAGAVAKNIQYF; CDR3nt: TGTGCCAGCAGCCCCGGCGTAGCGGGAGCGGTAGCCAAAAACATTCAGTACTTC
abundance: many; v_gene: TRBV4-3; j_gene: TRBJ2-3; d_gene: -; CDR3aa: CASSQVGGGNTQYF; CDR3nt: TGCGCCAGCAGCCAAGTCGGGGGTGGAAATACGCAGTATTTT
abundance: few; v_gene: TRBV14; j_gene: TRBJ1-5; d_gene: -; CDR3aa: CASNYRTGYSNQPQHF; CDR3nt: TGTGCCAGCAACTACAGAACAGGATATAGCAATCAGCCCCAGCATTTT
abundance: -; v_gene: TRBV15; j_gene: TRBJ2-1; d_gene: TRBD2; CDR3aa: CATSRKTSGTYNEQFF; CDR3nt: TGTGCCACCAGCAGAAAGACTAGCGGGACCTACAATGAGCAGTTCTTC
abundance: -; v_gene: TRBV7-2; j_gene: TRBJ1-2; d_gene: -; CDR3aa: CASSFPGGVQRGYTF; CDR3nt: TGTGCCAGCAGCTTTCCAGGCGGGGTTCAGCGGGGCTACACCTTC
abundance: few; v_gene: TRBV6-4; j_gene: TRBJ1-1; d_gene: TRBD1; CDR3aa: CASSQTGDTEAFF; CDR3nt: TGTGCCAGCAGTCAGACAGGGGACACTGAAGCTTTCTTT
abundance: few; v_gene: TRBV2; j_gene: TRBJ2-1; d_gene: -; CDR3aa: CASRPLPTGAPYDEQFF; CDR3nt: TGTGCCAGCAGGCCACTCCCCACCGGAGCGCCTTATGATGAGCAGTTCTTC
abundance: -; v_gene: TRBV19; j_gene: TRBJ2-3; d_gene: -; CDR3aa: CASSIPGGDTQYF; CDR3nt: TGTGCCAGTAGTATACCAGGAGGAGATACGCAGTATTTT
abundance: -; v_gene: TRBV4-2; j_gene: TRBJ2-2; d_gene: TRBD2; CDR3aa: CASSHLQGLAGGANTGELFF; CDR3nt: TGTGCCAGCAGCCACCTCCAGGGACTAGCGGGAGGCGCGAACACCGGGGAGCTGTTTTTT
abundance: -; v_gene: TRBV6-5; j_gene: TRBJ1-2; d_gene: -; CDR3aa: CASSSRTANYGYTF; CDR3nt: TGTGCCAGCAGTTCCCGGACAGCCAACTATGGCTACACCTTC
abundance: few; v_gene: TRBV29-1; j_gene: TRBJ2-2; d_gene: TRBD1; CDR3aa: CSVSGQMNTGELFF; CDR3nt: TGCAGCGTTTCGGGACAGATGAACACCGGGGAGCTGTTTTTT
abundance: few; v_gene: TRBV28; j_gene: TRBJ1-5; d_gene: -; CDR3aa: CASSFYGDIDQPQHF; CDR3nt: TGTGCCAGCAGTTTCTACGGGGACATAGATCAGCCCCAGCATTTT
abundance: -; v_gene: TRBV19; j_gene: TRBJ2-4; d_gene: TRBD1; CDR3aa: CAREGRGFGNIQYF; CDR3nt: TGTGCCAGAGAGGGCAGGGGGTTTGGAAACATTCAGTACTTC
abundance: -; v_gene: TRBV7-2; j_gene: TRBJ1-2; d_gene: -; CDR3aa: CASSPRANYGYTF; CDR3nt: TGTGCCAGCAGCCCCAGGGCTAACTATGGCTACACCTTC